This T cell receptor beta chain was identified during a study of blood T cell repertoires in COVID-19. Study information: The analysed material was cDNA or gDNA that came from T cells, B-cell-depleted T cells, or PBMCs.

The V gene's germline CDR1 is LNHDA and CDR2 SQIVND (reference sequence). The length of the CDR3 is 14 residues. Trimming left V 5 bases short and J 0 bases short, with 8 bases between. Assay used: immunoSEQ multiplex PCR; TCRdb lists only in-frame clones, some missing. The profile shows around 200,000 clones, about nine tenths of them singletons. This sequence joins TRBV19 and TRBJ1-5, with D hard to call. This clonotype was obtained from a man under 40 who had recovered from COVID-19. The sequencing sample was made of PBMCs or T cells enriched from blood (not recorded which). CDR3 sequence: CASSEGPSNQPQHF. The CDR3 DNA is TGTGCCAGTAGTGAGGGTCCTAGCAATCAGCCCCAGCATTTT.